Below are 13 T cell receptor beta chains sequenced from a single sample in a study of shared clonotypes between healthy human individuals. Measured with immunoSEQ multiplex PCR; TCRdb has only the in-frame clones, and not every one. The sample holds roughly 700,000 clones; roughly 70% are singletons and the top ten take around 1.6%. Sequenced material: memory CD4+ T cells sorted from blood. Sample subset: CD45RA-negative fraction. All receptors come from a woman younger than 45 in good health.

The V gene is TRBV10-3, the J gene TRBJ1-1, with D possibly being TRBD1 (5 bases). Germline CDR1 reads ENHRY; CDR2 reads SYGVKD. V was clipped by 7 bases and J by 1 base, with 19 bases between them. CDR3 length: 16 amino acids. The CDR3: CAITAGRSGENTEAFF. The DNA of the CDR3 is TGTGCCATCACGGCCGGCCGATCGGGGGAGAACACTGAAGCTTTCTTT.

J is TRBJ1-1 and V is TRBV27, with TRBD1 identical over 7 bases. V gave up 0 bases and J gave up 6 bases; unmatched junction bases: 7. The CDR3 spans 15 residues. The V gene's germline CDR1 is MNHEY and CDR2 SMNVEV (reference sequence). Written as DNA, the CDR3 is TGTGCCAGCAGTTTATCGACAGGGTGGTATTCTGAAGCTTTCTTT. Translating it yields CASSLSTGWYSEAFF.

The chain employs TRBV7-8 and TRBJ2-2; a weak D match, TRBD2 (5 bases). The CDR3 totals 15 residues. Germline V CDR1 and CDR2: SGHVS, FQNEAQ. V shed 2 bases and J shed 7 bases, with 14 bases lying between them. The CDR3 region has the DNA TGTGCCAGCAGCTTAAACGGGGTATTGGTCGGGGAGCTGTTTTTT. It codes for CASSLNGVLVGELFF. The variable domain in full, with the rest retrieved from reference TRBV7-8 and TRBJ2-2, is GAGVSQSPRYKVAKRGQDVALRCDPISGHVSLFWYQQALGQGPEFLTYFQNEAQLDKSGLPSDRFFAERPEGSVSTLKIQRTQQEDSAVYLCASSLNGVLVGELFFGEGSRLTVL.

This clone was counted once. This chain links TRBV28 with TRBJ1-2; maybe TRBD1 (6 bases). Trimming pared 4 bases from V and 7 bases from J, leaving 13 bases between. CDR1 MDHEN and CDR2 SYDVKM come from the germline V gene. There are 13 residues in the CDR3. The CDR3, as DNA: TGTGCCAGCAGTTCCCGACAGGTGGTTGGCTACACCTTC. This codes for CASSSRQVVGYTF.

The gene calls are TRBV18 and TRBJ1-4, with 8 nucleotides matching TRBD1. CDR3 length: 15 amino acids. Losses at the gene ends were 6 bases for V and 4 bases for J; bases not matched to a gene: 7. Looked up from germline, CDR1 is KGHSH and CDR2 is LQKENI. Here the CDR3 DNA reads TGTGCCAGCTCGCCCGGGACAGGCATTAATGAAAAACTGTTTTTT. Its translation: CASSPGTGINEKLFF. Full variable domain (outside the CDR3, taken from reference TRBV18 and TRBJ1-4): NAGVMQNPRHLVRRRGQEARLRCSPMKGHSHVYWYRQLPEEGLKFMVYLQKENIIDESGMPKERFSAEFPKEGPSILRIQQVVRGDSAAYFCASSPGTGINEKLFFGSGTQLSVL.

This clone was counted at least ten times. V is TRBV7-6 and J is TRBJ2-7; D is perhaps TRBD1 (5 bases). V was shortened by 3 bases and J by 2 bases, with 11 bases between the two germline ends. The CDR3 consists of 14 residues. Germline CDR1 reads SGHVS; CDR2 reads FNYEAQ. The CDR3 spells CASSFGQEPYEQYF. For the CDR3, the DNA is TGTGCCAGCAGCTTCGGACAAGAACCCTACGAGCAGTACTTC.

The chain employs TRBV7-9 and TRBJ1-1, with D unresolved. The germline V and J ends were trimmed by 5 bases and 0 bases, with 16 bases remaining between them. The length of the CDR3 is 16 residues. Looked up from germline, CDR1 is SEHNR and CDR2 is FQNEAQ (reference sequence). CDR3 in DNA: TGTGCCAGCAGCCCTCTCGAGGGATCTGTGAACACTGAAGCTTTCTTT. Its translation is CASSPLEGSVNTEAFF.

The V call is TRBV6-6, the J call TRBJ2-1, with D perhaps TRBD1 (5 bases). The CDR3 sequence is 13 residues long. CDR1 is MNHNY, CDR2 SVGAGI, per germline (reference sequence). V dropped 1 base and J dropped 9 bases, with 10 bases sitting between them. In nucleotides, the CDR3 is TGTGCCAGCAGTTACTTCCAGGGCGTTGAGCAGTTCTTC. Its protein is CASSYFQGVEQFF.

The chain joins TRBV14 to TRBJ2-7; TRBD2 matches at 14 bases. With 4 bases clipped from V and 5 bases from J, the junction kept 16 bases outside the gene matches. CDR1 SGHDN and CDR2 FVKESK come from the germline V gene. The CDR3 length is 19 residues. CDR3 sequence: CASSRNPGLAGDGGNEQYF. CDR3 nucleotide sequence: TGTGCCAGCAGCCGAAATCCGGGACTAGCGGGAGATGGTGGGAACGAGCAGTACTTC.

In DNA, the CDR3 is TGTGCCAGCGGCCTCTCCGGAAACACCATATATTTT. This encodes CASGLSGNTIYF. V gene TRBV6-1 combines with J gene TRBJ1-3; D call uncertain. Germline V gene sequence: CDR1 MNHNS, CDR2 SASEGT. Trimming pared 8 bases from V and 4 bases from J, leaving 9 bases between. This CDR3 is 12 amino acids long.

This clone was picked up a small number of times. The gene calls are TRBV29-1 and TRBJ1-3, with D unresolved. This CDR3 contains 13 residues. V was shortened by 3 bases and J by 0 bases, with 6 bases between the two germline ends. Germline loops: CDR1 SQVTM, CDR2 ANQGSEA. The CDR3 spells CSVDFGSGNTIYF. The CDR3 nucleotides read TGCAGCGTTGATTTCGGCTCTGGAAACACCATATATTTT.

This clone was counted at least ten times. The J gene is TRBJ2-7, the V gene TRBV5-1; D possibly corresponds to TRBD2 (6 bases). There are 16 residues in the CDR3. Trimming removed 4 bases from V and 5 bases from J, with 22 bases in between. Germline assignment: CDR1 SGHRS and CDR2 YFSETQ. CDR3 region: CASSPQPGGATNEQYF. CDR3 sequence (DNA): TGCGCCAGCAGCCCCCAACCGGGCGGGGCAACCAACGAGCAGTACTTC.

As DNA, the CDR3 is TGTGCCTGGAGTGGTGTTTTTAGAAACACCATATATTTT. As protein: CAWSGVFRNTIYF. The V call is TRBV30, the J call TRBJ1-3; D is unclear. The germline V gene encodes CDR1 GTSNPN and CDR2 SVGIG (reference sequence). This CDR3 region has 13 residues. With 1 base removed from V and 5 bases from J, the gap between germline ends came to 9 bases.